Below, 17 T cell receptor beta chains from the same sample are listed, as sequenced in a study of shared clonotypes between healthy human individuals. Naive CD8 cells, CD45RO-negative and positively selected for CCR7, excluded terminally differentiated effector memory CD45RA+ cells. Here immunoSEQ multiplex PCR was the method, and the copy in TCRdb shows in-frame clones only, minus some. This table holds some 740,000 clones, nearly 95% found once. The sequencing sample was made of naive CD8+ T cells sorted from blood. These receptor sequences come from a man aged 30-40 years in good health.

The V and J genes are TRBV13 and TRBJ2-7; D is uncertain. The CDR3 length is 18 residues. CDR1 and CDR2 (germline): PRHDT, FYEKMQ (reference sequence). The V end was cut by 2 bases, the J end by 3 bases, with 23 bases between. The CDR3, as DNA: TGTGCCAGCAGCTTATATGGGGTGGGTAGGGTGGAGTTCTACGAGCAGTACTTC. Protein sequence: CASSLYGVGRVEFYEQYF.

This chain uses TRBV7-6 with TRBJ2-7; D is undetermined. The germline CDR1 and CDR2 sequences are SGHVS and FNYEAQ. The CDR3 is 12 residues long. The V gene lost 2 bases and the J gene lost 6 bases, with 8 bases spanning the gap. CDR3 in amino acids: CASSLFLGEQYF. The CDR3 DNA follows: TGTGCCAGCAGCTTATTTTTAGGCGAGCAGTACTTC.

J is TRBJ2-2 and V is TRBV9, with TRBD1 matching over 8 bases. This CDR3 has 17 residues. Germline assignment: CDR1 SGDLS and CDR2 YYNGEE. The trim removed 6 bases at V and 1 base at J, leaving 11 bases unmatched. This CDR3 is CASNSRSQGGNTGELFF. DNA of the CDR3: TGTGCCAGCAATAGTAGGTCACAGGGGGGGAACACCGGGGAGCTGTTTTTT. The full variable domain, in which reference TRBV9 and TRBJ2-2 provide the parts outside the CDR3, is DSGVTQTPKHLITATGQRVTLRCSPRSGDLSVYWYQQSLDQGLQFLIQYYNGEERAKGNILERFSAQQFPDLHSELNLSSLELGDSALYFCASNSRSQGGNTGELFFGEGSRLTVL.

The chain employs TRBV4-3 and TRBJ1-2; 10 nucleotides agree with TRBD1. Germline V gives CDR1 LGHNA, CDR2 YSLEER. This CDR3 is 16 amino acids long. Losses at the gene ends were 4 bases for V and 5 bases for J; bases not matched to a gene: 10. In DNA, the CDR3 is TGCGCCAGCAGCCCCGGGACAGGGGTCGTAAAATATGGCTACACCTTC. Protein product: CASSPGTGVVKYGYTF.

This sequence joins TRBV19 and TRBJ1-1, with unresolved D. V lost 11 bases and J 3 bases, leaving 7 bases between the germline ends. This CDR3 has 10 amino acids. Germline V gene sequence: CDR1 LNHDA, CDR2 SQIVND (reference sequence). CDR3 residues: CAGGDTEAFF. The CDR3 DNA sequence: TGTGCCGGCGGGGACACTGAAGCTTTCTTT.

DNA of the CDR3: TGTGCCAGCAGCGAGAATAGCAATCAGCCCCAGCATTTT. Protein sequence: CASSENSNQPQHF. This sequence joins TRBV9 and TRBJ1-5; D not certain. The CDR3 spans 13 residues. The V gene lost 3 bases and the J gene lost 0 bases, with 4 bases spanning the gap. In germline, CDR1 is SGDLS, CDR2 YYNGEE.

This chain uses TRBV30 with TRBJ2-7; D is ambiguous. This CDR3 contains 13 residues. Germline V gene lookup returns CDR1 GTSNPN and CDR2 SVGIG (reference sequence). Trimming left V 2 bases short and J 3 bases short, with 11 bases between. CDR3 in amino acids: CAWSPENIYEQYF. The CDR3 DNA is TGTGCCTGGAGTCCCGAAAACATCTACGAGCAGTACTTC.

CDR3 region: CASSPGQNTGELFF. The CDR3 DNA reads as TGTGCCAGCAGCCCGGGACAAAACACCGGGGAGCTGTTTTTT. The chain employs TRBV11-2 and TRBJ2-2, with D perhaps matching TRBD1 (6 bases). The CDR3 has 14 residues. CDR1 is SGHAT and CDR2 is FQNNGV in the germline V gene. Trimming cost V 5 bases and J 2 bases, with 9 bases left between them.

The table lists this clone with a count of one. The rearrangement uses TRBV2 and TRBJ2-7; D perhaps matches TRBD2 (6 bases). Germline assignment: CDR1 SNHLY and CDR2 FYNNEI. V lost 1 base and J lost 3, with 16 bases in between. There are 16 residues in the CDR3. CDR3 in DNA: TGTGCCAGCAGTGAAGAGAGGCCACTAGCCAACTACGAGCAGTACTTC. Amino acids: CASSEERPLANYEQYF.

The chain employs TRBV6-4 and TRBJ2-3; either TRBD1 or TRBD2 may fit D (5 bases each). The V end lost 1 base, the J end lost 4 bases, and 6 bases lay between the germline ends. The CDR3 covers 13 residues. Per the germline V gene, CDR1 is MRHNA and CDR2 is SNTAGT. CDR3 region: CASSDWGSDTQYF. CDR3 sequence (DNA): TGTGCCAGCAGTGACTGGGGGTCAGATACGCAGTATTTT.

The chain couples TRBV5-5 to TRBJ2-7, with no clear D. Germline V gene sequence: CDR1 SGHKS, CDR2 YYEKEE (reference sequence). The CDR3 sequence is 11 residues long. Trimming took 1 base from V and 7 from J, leaving 6 bases between them. CDR3 loop: CASSLLGEQYF. CDR3 sequence (DNA): TGTGCCAGCAGCTTGCTGGGGGAGCAGTACTTC.

The rearrangement joins TRBV9 to TRBJ2-7; TRBD2 is a possible D gene (5 bases). Looked up from germline, CDR1 is SGDLS and CDR2 is YYNGEE. Trimming stripped 3 bases from V and 5 bases from J, with 15 bases between. CDR3 length: 14 amino acids. This CDR3 reads CASSEGRRADEQYF. CDR3 coding DNA: TGTGCCAGCAGCGAAGGACGGCGGGCGGACGAGCAGTACTTC.

The rearrangement uses TRBV29-1 and TRBJ2-1, with D tentatively TRBD1 or TRBD2 (5 bases each). The CDR3 sequence is 17 residues long. Germline CDR1 SQVTM, CDR2 ANQGSEA. Trimming shortened V by 6 bases and J by 0 bases, and 21 bases separated the two germline ends. This CDR3 is CSVAGTSADLSYNEQFF. CDR3 nucleotide sequence: TGCAGCGTAGCCGGGACCTCCGCCGACCTCTCCTACAATGAGCAGTTCTTC.

As to this clone: The sample carries other DNA sequences with the same CDR3. Written as DNA, the CDR3 is TGTGCCAGCAGCAGTGGGACAGTATACAATGAGCAGTTCTTC. It yields the protein CASSSGTVYNEQFF. This sequence joins TRBV27 and TRBJ2-1; 7 nucleotides match TRBD1. V was clipped by 6 bases and J by 4 bases; unmatched bases: 6. Germline V lookup: CDR1 MNHEY, CDR2 SMNVEV (reference sequence). This CDR3 spans 14 amino acids.

V gene TRBV13 combines with J gene TRBJ2-2, with 14 positions matching TRBD2. CDR1 is PRHDT and CDR2 is FYEKMQ in the germline V gene (reference sequence). V was pared by 5 bases and J by 3 bases, with 8 bases of the junction left unmatched. The CDR3 has 18 residues. The CDR3 DNA sequence: TGTGCCAGCAGCCCCTGGACTAGCGGGAGGTCGGACACCGGGGAGCTGTTTTTT. This sequence encodes CASSPWTSGRSDTGELFF.

The genes are TRBV10-3 and TRBJ1-2, with 9 bases that match TRBD1. Germline V gene sequence: CDR1 ENHRY, CDR2 SYGVKD. The CDR3 sequence is 12 residues long. V was clipped by 10 bases and J by 6 bases; unmatched bases: 6. The CDR3 nucleotides are TGTGCCACTACAACAGGGGGCGATGGCTACACCTTC. Translation: CATTTGGDGYTF.

This clone was counted a few times. This rearrangement joins TRBV5-7 to TRBJ2-7, with D tentatively TRBD1 or TRBD2 (6 bases each). TRBV5-7 is flagged as an ORF with uncertain function. Trimming stripped 0 bases from V and 6 bases from J, with 22 bases between. This CDR3 is built from 17 residues. CDR3 residues: CASSLVVQGTWEFEQYF. Written as DNA, the CDR3 is TGTGCCAGCAGCTTGGTTGTGCAGGGGACTTGGGAATTCGAGCAGTACTTC.